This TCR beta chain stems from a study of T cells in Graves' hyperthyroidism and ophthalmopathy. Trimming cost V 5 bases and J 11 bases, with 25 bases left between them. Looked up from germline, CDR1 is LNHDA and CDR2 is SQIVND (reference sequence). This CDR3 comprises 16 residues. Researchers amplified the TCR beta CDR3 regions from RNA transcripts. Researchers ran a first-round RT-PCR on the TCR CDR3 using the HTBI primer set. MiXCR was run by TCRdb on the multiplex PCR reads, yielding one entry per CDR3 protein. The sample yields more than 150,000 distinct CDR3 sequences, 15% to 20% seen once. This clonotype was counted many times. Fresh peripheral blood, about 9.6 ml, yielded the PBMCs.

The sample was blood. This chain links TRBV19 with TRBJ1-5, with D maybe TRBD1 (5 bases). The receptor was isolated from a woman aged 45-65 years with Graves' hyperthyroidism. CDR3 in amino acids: CASSSEFPLSGRSQHF. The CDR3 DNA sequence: TGTGCCAGTAGTTCCGAATTTCCCCTCTCGGGACGGTCCCAGCATTTT. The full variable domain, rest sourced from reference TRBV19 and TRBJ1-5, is DGGITQSPKYLFRKEGQNVTLSCEQNLNHDAMYWYRQDPGQGLRLIYYSQIVNDFQKGDIAEGYSVSREKKESFPLTVTSAQKNPTAFYLCASSSEFPLSGRSQHFGDGTRLSIL.